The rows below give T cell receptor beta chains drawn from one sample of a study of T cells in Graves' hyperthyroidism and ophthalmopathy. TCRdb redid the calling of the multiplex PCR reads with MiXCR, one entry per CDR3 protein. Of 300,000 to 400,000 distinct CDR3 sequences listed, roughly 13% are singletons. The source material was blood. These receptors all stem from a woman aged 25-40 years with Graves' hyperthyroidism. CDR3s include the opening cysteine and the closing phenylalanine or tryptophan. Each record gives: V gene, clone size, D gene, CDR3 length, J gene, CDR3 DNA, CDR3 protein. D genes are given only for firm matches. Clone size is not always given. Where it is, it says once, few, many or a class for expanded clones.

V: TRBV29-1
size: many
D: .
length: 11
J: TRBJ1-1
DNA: TGCAGCGTTGTTTTTCAGTATGAAGCTTTCTTT
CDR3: CSVVFQYEAFF

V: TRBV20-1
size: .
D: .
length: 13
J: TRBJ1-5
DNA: TGCAGTGCTGGAACCCAGGCCTTGAGGCCCCAGCATTTT
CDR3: CSAGTQALRPQHF

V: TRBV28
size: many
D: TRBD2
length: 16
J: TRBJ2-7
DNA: TGTGCCAGCAGTCCCACCTGGACTAGCGGGTCCTACGAGCAGTACTTC
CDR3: CASSPTWTSGSYEQYF

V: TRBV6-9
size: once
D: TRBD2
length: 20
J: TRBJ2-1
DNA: TGTGCCAGCAGTTCTATGAGACTAGCGGGAGGCCCACGACTAGACAATGAGCAGTTCTTC
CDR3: CASSSMRLAGGPRLDNEQFF

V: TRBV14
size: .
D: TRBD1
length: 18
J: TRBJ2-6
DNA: TGTGCCAGCAGCCAATCTCACAGGGGGAGAGTAGGGGCCAACGTCCTGACTTTC
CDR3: CASSQSHRGRVGANVLTF

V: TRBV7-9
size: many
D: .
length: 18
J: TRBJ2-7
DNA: TGTGCCAGCAGCTTAGGAGGGGCCGGGACACCCAGACGATACGAGCAGTACTTC
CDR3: CASSLGGAGTPRRYEQYF

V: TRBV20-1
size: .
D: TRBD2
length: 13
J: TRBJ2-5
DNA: TGCAGTGCTCCCGTGACTAGCCCCGAGACCCAGTACTTC
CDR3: CSAPVTSPETQYF

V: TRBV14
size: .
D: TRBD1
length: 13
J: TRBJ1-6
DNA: TGTGCCAGCTCGACAGGGTTGAGATCACCCCTCCACTTT
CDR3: CASSTGLRSPLHF

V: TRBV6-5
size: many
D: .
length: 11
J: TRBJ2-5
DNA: TGTGCCAGCAGTTACTCAGGGACCCAGTACTTC
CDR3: CASSYSGTQYF

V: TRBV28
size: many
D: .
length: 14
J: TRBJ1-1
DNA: TGTGCCAGCAGGGCCGGGCCTACGAAATGGGAAGCTTTCTTT
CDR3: CASRAGPTKWEAFF

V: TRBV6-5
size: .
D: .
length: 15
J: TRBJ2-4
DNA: TGTGCCAGCAGTTACGGGCTCGAGTCCAAAAACATTCAGTACTTC
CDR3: CASSYGLESKNIQYF

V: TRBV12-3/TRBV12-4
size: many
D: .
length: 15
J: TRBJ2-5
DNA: TGTGCCAGCAGTTTAAGTGCGGGATCCCCAGAGACCCAGTACTTC
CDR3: CASSLSAGSPETQYF

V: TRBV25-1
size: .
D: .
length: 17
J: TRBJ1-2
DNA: TGTGCCAGCAGTCCTGTAGGGTACAAGAAAGCTAACTATGGCTACACCTTC
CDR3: CASSPVGYKKANYGYTF

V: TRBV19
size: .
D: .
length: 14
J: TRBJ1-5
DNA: TGTGCCAGTAGAGACCTTGCCGGCAATCAGCCCCAGCATTTT
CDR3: CASRDLAGNQPQHF

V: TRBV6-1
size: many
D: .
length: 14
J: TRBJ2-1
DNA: TGTGCCAGCGGGATCGGGTCCCTCTACAATGAGCAGTTCTTC
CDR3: CASGIGSLYNEQFF

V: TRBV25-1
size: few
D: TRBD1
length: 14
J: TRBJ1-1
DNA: TGTGCCAGCAGTGAGGACAGGGGGCCCACTGAAGCTTTCTTT
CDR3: CASSEDRGPTEAFF

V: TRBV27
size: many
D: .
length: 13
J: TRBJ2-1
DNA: TGTGCCAGCAGCCTTATGGGGGGTAATGAGCAGTTCTTC
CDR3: CASSLMGGNEQFF